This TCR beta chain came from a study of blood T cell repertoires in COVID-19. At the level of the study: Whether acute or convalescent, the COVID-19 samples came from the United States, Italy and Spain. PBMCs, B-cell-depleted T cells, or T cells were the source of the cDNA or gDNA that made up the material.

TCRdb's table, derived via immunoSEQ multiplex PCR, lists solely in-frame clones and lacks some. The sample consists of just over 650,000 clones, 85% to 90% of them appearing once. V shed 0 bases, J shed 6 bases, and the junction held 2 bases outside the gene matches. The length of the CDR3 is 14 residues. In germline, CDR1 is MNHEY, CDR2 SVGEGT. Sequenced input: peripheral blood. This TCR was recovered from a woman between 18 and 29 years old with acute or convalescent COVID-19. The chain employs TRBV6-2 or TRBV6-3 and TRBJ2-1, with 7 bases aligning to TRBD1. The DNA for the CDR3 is TGTGCCAGCAGTTACTCGAGACAGGGCAATGAGCAGTTCTTC. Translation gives CASSYSRQGNEQFF.